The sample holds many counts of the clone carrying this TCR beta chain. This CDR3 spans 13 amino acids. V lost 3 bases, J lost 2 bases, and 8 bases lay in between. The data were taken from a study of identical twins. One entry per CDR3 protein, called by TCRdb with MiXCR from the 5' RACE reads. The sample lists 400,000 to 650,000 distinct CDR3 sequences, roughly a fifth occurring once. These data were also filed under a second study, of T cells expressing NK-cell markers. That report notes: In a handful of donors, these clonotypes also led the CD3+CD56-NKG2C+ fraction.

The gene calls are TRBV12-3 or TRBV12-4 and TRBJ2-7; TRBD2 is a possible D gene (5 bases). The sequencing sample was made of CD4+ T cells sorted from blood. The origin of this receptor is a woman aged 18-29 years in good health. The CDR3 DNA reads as TGTGCCAGCAGTTTGAGGGAGACCTACGAGCAGTACTTC. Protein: CASSLRETYEQYF.